This TCR beta chain derives from a study of T and B cells in COVID-19 patients (dated by TCRdb to the early 2020s). With regard to the full study: In this study, adaptive immunity was profiled in COVID-19 patients who either had active infection or had recovered, using TRB and IGH repertoire sequencing of peripheral blood. Repertoire analyses used an age-matched reference group of 35 to 40 healthy donors who were negative for COVID-19 antibodies as the comparison. Of the 20 to 25 patients in the active-infection cohort, approximately 18 had comorbidities associated with unfavorable COVID-19 outcome. A recovered cohort comprised more than 15 patients contributing 20 samples, mostly after mild to moderate COVID-19 managed as outpatients. Critical illness requiring mechanical ventilation or ECMO was present in about 60% of the 20 patients in the active-infection cohort. Over 7 million TCR sequences were analysed in a TCR and BCR sequence repository that covered approximately 40 patients and about 69 time points. A median age of roughly 35 years was recorded in the recovered cohort versus around 70 years in the active-infection cohort. Up to about 9 follow-up blood samples were collected per patient, with some samples spanning different disease stages in the same individual. A couple of patients were included in both the recovered and active cohorts because samples were available from active disease and after recovery.

TRB repertoires were amplified from around 250-460 ng of genomic DNA extracted from blood. Sequencing took place on an Illumina MiSeq. Multiplex PCR with BIOMED2 TRB-A/B primer pools was used to amplify the TRB rearrangements. Illumina-compatible adapters and 7-nucleotide sample barcodes were added to the amplicons in two consecutive PCRs. Phusion HS II polymerase was used for all library PCRs. The amplicons were purified from gel with the NucleoSpin Gel and PCR Clean-up kit, measured on Qubit, and then pooled at approximately 4 nM. The quality of the amplicon pool was checked on an Agilent 2100 Bioanalyzer prior to Illumina next-generation sequencing. On the authors' methods: Annotation of TRB rearrangements was done in MiXCR 3.0.8 with the default MiXCR reference library. Non-productive reads and sequences with fewer than 2 reads were excluded, and each unique CDR3 nucleotide sequence counted as one clone. Clonality, diversity, richness and V-J gene usage were calculated in R 3.5.1. GLIPH2 was used to cluster TCRs by CDR3 similarity, and OLGA was used to calculate generation probabilities. GLIPH2 clusters were kept only if they contained at least four unique TCR clonotypes found in at least three individuals. In-frame beta chains were kept once TCRdb had trimmed the public reads at Q25 with fastp and called clones with MiXCR. CDR3 protein duplicates are merged, each entry listing the most common genes and DNA. TCRdb's processing, not the authors', yielded these V and J calls. The sample table contains about 8,400 distinct CDR3 sequences; only one count was recorded for roughly 23% of them. The ten largest account for 5.5% to 6.5% of the sample.

From V the trimming removes 8 bases and from J it removes 0 bases, while the gene matches leave 13 bases of the junction unaccounted for. CDR1 is given as LNHDA and CDR2 as SQIVND, both from the germline V gene (reference sequence). Including cysteine and phenylalanine, the CDR3 has 18 amino acids. The CDR3 DNA has 54 bases and is translated from base 1. Comments on this clonotype: Its binding antigen is unknown. Per-nucleotide qualities are absent, and no much larger clonotype sits a single base away.

General findings and caveats noted by the study authors: Specific T cell subsets (CD4+/Treg/CD8+) and sorted SARS-CoV-2-responsive or tetramer+ T cells had not yet been sequenced, with those experiments still ongoing. TRBV/TRBJ gene usage was reported as strongly skewed in patients with COVID-19. The cohort was considered too small for HLA contributions to COVID-19 susceptibility or severity to be assessed. TRB repertoires were highly clonal in active COVID-19, whereas diversity and richness at recovery rose above healthy donor levels. It was stated that prospective validation of the reported TCR clusters was required before the clusters could be put to clinical use. A total of 2,331 exclusive TCR clusters, including approximately 33 low-pGen clusters, were found in the recovered cohort. Blood samples obtained from mildly ill patients during symptoms, as well as early samples obtained from severe cases, were available only in scarce numbers.

The V gene is TRBV19 and the J gene is TRBJ2-3; TRBD2 lines up with 11 middle nucleotides. The TCR was taken from a human donor who had recovered from COVID-19. Sequenced material: blood. The CDR3 region: CASFSGTSGRNSTDTQYF. The nucleotides are TGTGCCAGTTTTTCCGGGACTAGCGGCCGCAATAGCACAGATACGCAGTATTTT.